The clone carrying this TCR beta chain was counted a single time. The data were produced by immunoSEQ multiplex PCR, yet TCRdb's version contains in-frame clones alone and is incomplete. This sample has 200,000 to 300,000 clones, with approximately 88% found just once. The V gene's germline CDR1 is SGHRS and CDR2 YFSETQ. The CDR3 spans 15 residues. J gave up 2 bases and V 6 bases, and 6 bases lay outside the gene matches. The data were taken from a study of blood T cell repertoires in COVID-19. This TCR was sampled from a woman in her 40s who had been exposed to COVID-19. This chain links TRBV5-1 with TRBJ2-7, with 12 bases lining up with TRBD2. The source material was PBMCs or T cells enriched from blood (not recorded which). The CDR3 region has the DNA TGCGCCAGCACCCCTAGCGGGGGGGGCACCTACGAGCAGTACTTC. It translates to CASTPSGGGTYEQYF. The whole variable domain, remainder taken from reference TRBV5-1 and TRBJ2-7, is KAGVTQTPRYLIKTRGQQVTLSCSPISGHRSVSWYQQTPGQGLQFLFEYFSETQRNKGNFPGRFSGRQFSNSRSEMNVSTLELGDSALYLCASTPSGGGTYEQYFGPGTRLTVT.